These 28 T cell receptor beta chains originate from one sample sequenced in a study of OX40 agonist ivuxolimab in advanced cancers. The library was prepared using the immunoSEQ multiplex PCR assay. Sourced from immuneACCESS, this table was stored by TCRdb with only in-frame sequences that have V and J called. A share of the clones is absent; for the studies checked, an unresolved V gene accounts for under half, and the remainder has no known explanation. Here the sample has tens of thousands of clones; about 85% occur a single time. The top ten clonotypes cover around 31% of the sample. Sequencing used CD4+ or CD8+ T cells sorted from blood, obtained in a trial of the OX40 agonist ivuxolimab. The source of these receptors is an adult with an advanced solid tumor such as melanoma, head and neck, liver or kidney cancer.

J is TRBJ1-1 and V is TRBV4-1; D is possibly TRBD1 (5 bases). This CDR3 is built from 13 residues. The V end lost 7 bases, the J end lost 6 bases, and 15 bases lay between the germline ends. Germline CDR1 MGHRA, CDR2 YSYEKL. CDR3 sequence: CASTSGGAAEAFF. For the CDR3, the DNA is TGCGCCAGCACCTCAGGAGGGGCCGCTGAAGCTTTCTTT.

The chain has TRBV2 and TRBJ2-1, with a possible D match to TRBD2 (8 bases). The V end was cut by 1 base, the J end by 2 bases, with 18 bases between. CDR1 and CDR2 (germline): SNHLY, FYNNEI. The CDR3 runs to 18 residues. The DNA for the CDR3 is TGTGCCAGCAGTGAAGGCCTTTTCGGGAGGGGGCCCTACAATGAGCAGTTCTTC. Its protein is CASSEGLFGRGPYNEQFF.

This clone is medium-sized (0.01 to 0.1%) in the sample. Other DNA sequences of this sample code for an identical CDR3. The V gene is TRBV9, the J gene TRBJ1-1; D remains unclear. The CDR3 extends over 13 amino acids. Trimming removed 2 bases from V and 0 bases from J, with 5 bases in between. Germline V lookup: CDR1 SGDLS, CDR2 YYNGEE. The CDR3: CASSVEVNTEAFF. CDR3 DNA: TGTGCCAGCAGCGTCGAGGTGAACACTGAAGCTTTCTTT.

The table lists this clone with a few counts. The chain employs TRBV5-1 and TRBJ2-7; D ambiguous. Germline V gene sequence: CDR1 SGHRS, CDR2 YFSETQ. This CDR3 region has 12 residues. V was pared by 0 bases and J by 6 bases, with 7 bases between. The CDR3 protein is CASSLGGLEQYF. The CDR3 DNA reads as TGCGCCAGCAGCTTGGGAGGTCTCGAGCAGTACTTC.

The V call is TRBV2, the J call TRBJ2-7; TRBD1 is a possible D gene (6 bases). CDR3 length: 17 residues. Between the trimmed V and J ends, which lost 4 bases and 2 bases, there was a span of 21 bases. Germline CDR1 and CDR2: SNHLY and FYNNEI. The CDR3 loop reads CASSGVAGTPRPYEQYF. CDR3 DNA: TGTGCCAGCAGTGGGGTCGCCGGGACACCACGTCCCTACGAGCAGTACTTC.

The chain recombines TRBV28 with TRBJ2-7; TRBD1 matches at 7 bases. This CDR3 is 13 amino acids long. The trim removed 4 bases at V and 3 bases at J, leaving 3 bases unmatched. Per the germline V gene, CDR1 is MDHEN and CDR2 is SYDVKM. CDR3 sequence: CASSWDSGYEQYF. In nucleotides, the CDR3 is TGTGCCAGCAGTTGGGACAGCGGCTACGAGCAGTACTTC.

The chain is built from TRBV9 and TRBJ1-1; weak D call: TRBD1 (6 bases). The germline V gene has CDR1 SGDLS and CDR2 YYNGEE. The CDR3 extends over 14 amino acids. The germline V and J ends were trimmed by 0 bases and 4 bases, with 10 bases remaining between them. CDR3 coding DNA: TGTGCCAGCAGCGTAGAGGGGGATGGCACTGAAGCTTTCTTT. Amino acid sequence: CASSVEGDGTEAFF.

The rearrangement uses TRBV4-1 and TRBJ2-7; 16 bases line up with TRBD2. The CDR3 spans 17 residues. CDR1 and CDR2 (germline): MGHRA, YSYEKL. Trimming took 0 bases from V and 2 from J; bases not matched to a gene: 1. CDR3 sequence reads: CASSQEGLAGGPYEQYF. Here the CDR3 DNA reads TGCGCCAGCAGCCAAGAGGGACTAGCGGGAGGGCCCTACGAGCAGTACTTC.

This chain uses TRBV5-5 with TRBJ2-7; a weak D match, TRBD2 (6 bases). The germline V and J ends were trimmed by 4 bases and 6 bases, with 11 bases remaining between them. The CDR3 contains 12 residues. Germline CDR1 SGHKS, CDR2 YYEKEE (reference sequence). DNA for the CDR3: TGTGCCAGCAGCCTAATGCGGGGCGAGCAGTACTTC. It is translated as CASSLMRGEQYF.

The chain joins TRBV28 to TRBJ1-1, with no clear D. V was pared by 6 bases and J by 7 bases, with 18 bases between. The CDR3 length is 14 residues. CDR1 and CDR2 from the germline V gene are MDHEN and SYDVKM. CDR3 in DNA: TGTGCCAGCAGGACCACAGTTGTTAATGATGAAGCTTTCTTT. Translated: CASRTTVVNDEAFF.

The chain links TRBV23-1 to TRBJ2-7, with D uncertain. TRBV23-1 is given ORF status, its function remaining uncertain. V was trimmed by 5 bases and J by 9 bases, leaving 11 bases between them. The CDR3 covers 11 residues. CDR3 region: CASSGRGAQYF. The DNA for the CDR3 is TGCGCCAGCAGTGGACGCGGAGCGCAGTACTTC.

The genes are TRBV9 and TRBJ2-5; perhaps TRBD2 as D (5 bases). This CDR3 is 13 amino acids long. Germline CDR1 is SGDLS and CDR2 is YYNGEE. The V and J ends lost 4 bases and 5 bases respectively, with 12 bases between them. CDR3 coding DNA: TGTGCCAGCAGCCCGGGGTCCCCCGAGACCCAGTACTTC. It translates to CASSPGSPETQYF.

The chain has TRBV5-6 and TRBJ2-2, with D uncertain. CDR3 length equals 16 residues. V lost 4 bases to trimming and J lost 6 bases, with 19 bases between them. Per germline, CDR1 SGHDT and CDR2 YYEEEE. Here the CDR3 reads CASSTPFRSWAGELFF. The CDR3 coding sequence is TGTGCCAGCAGCACCCCTTTCAGGTCATGGGCCGGGGAGCTGTTTTTT.

V usage is TRBV9 and J usage is TRBJ2-1; tentatively, D is TRBD2 (5 bases). Germline CDR1 SGDLS, CDR2 YYNGEE. The CDR3 covers 16 residues. Trimming pared 4 bases from V and 8 bases from J, leaving 22 bases between. CDR3 region: CASSSSRAFLIDEQFF. DNA of the CDR3: TGTGCCAGCAGCTCATCGCGGGCCTTTCTAATCGATGAGCAGTTCTTC.

The rearrangement links TRBV10-3 to TRBJ2-7; 7 bases agree with TRBD2. The CDR3 has 14 residues. Germline trimming cut 10 bases from V and 2 bases from J; bases unmatched to any gene: 11. Germline loops: CDR1 ENHRY, CDR2 SYGVKD. As DNA, the CDR3 is TGTGCCACCCTGGGGTCTAGCGGAGCCTACGAGCAGTACTTC. This translates into CATLGSSGAYEQYF.

This sequence joins TRBV27 and TRBJ2-7; no reliable D call. The CDR3 extends over 15 amino acids. Trimming cost V 4 bases and J 2 bases, with 15 bases left between them. CDR1 and CDR2 from the germline V gene are MNHEY and SMNVEV (reference sequence). The CDR3 nucleotides are TGTGCCAGCAGTTATCTCCCCGGGTTCGCCTACGAGCAGTACTTC. This translates into CASSYLPGFAYEQYF.

The V and J genes are TRBV19 and TRBJ1-5; D may be TRBD1 (6 bases). The V gene lost 4 bases and the J gene lost 1 base, with 11 bases spanning the gap. The CDR3 totals 15 residues. Germline V lookup: CDR1 LNHDA, CDR2 SQIVND (reference sequence). Here the CDR3 DNA reads TGTGCCAGTAGTACTACAGGGAACAGCAATCAGCCCCAGCATTTT. Its protein product is CASSTTGNSNQPQHF.

A single count supports this clone. The J gene is TRBJ1-2, the V gene TRBV5-6, with unresolved D. V was cut by 0 bases and J by 3 bases, with 15 bases left in between. The germline gives CDR1 SGHDT, CDR2 YYEEEE. The CDR3 runs to 16 residues. The CDR3 spells CASSLGTGEYYYGYTF. The CDR3 coding sequence is TGTGCCAGCAGCTTGGGGACCGGGGAATATTACTATGGCTACACCTTC.

The rearrangement joins TRBV4-1 to TRBJ2-1; the D gene is possibly TRBD1 (5 bases). V lost 3 bases and J 5 bases, leaving 8 bases between the germline ends. The CDR3 has 13 residues. Germline values: CDR1 MGHRA, CDR2 YSYEKL. CDR3 in DNA: TGCGCCAGCAGCCATCCGACAGACAATGAGCAGTTCTTC. Translation gives CASSHPTDNEQFF.

The gene calls are TRBV6-1 and TRBJ1-2; maybe TRBD1 (6 bases). Trimming shortened V by 2 bases and J by 6 bases, and 19 bases separated the two germline ends. Germline V gives CDR1 MNHNS, CDR2 SASEGT. This CDR3 spans 16 amino acids. CDR3 nucleotide sequence: TGTGCCAGCAGTGAAAATAGTAGACAGGCCGCCGATGGCTACACCTTC. Amino acid sequence: CASSENSRQAADGYTF.

The J gene is TRBJ2-1, the V gene TRBV7-9; D gene ambiguous. Trimming removed 2 bases at V and 7 bases at J, with 6 bases between. This CDR3 contains 12 residues. Germline V gene lookup returns CDR1 SEHNR and CDR2 FQNEAQ (reference sequence). The CDR3 DNA reads as TGTGCCAGCAGCTTATCAGGAAATGAGCAGTTCTTC. Translated, it gives CASSLSGNEQFF.

In DNA, the CDR3 is TGTGCCAGCAGCTTATTGGCAGTCCTTGTCCCAGATACGCAGTATTTT. It is translated as CASSLLAVLVPDTQYF. The V gene is TRBV11-2, the J gene TRBJ2-3, with D unresolved. CDR3 length equals 16 residues. Germline CDR1 SGHAT, CDR2 FQNNGV. V shed 2 bases and J shed 4 bases, with 16 bases lying between them.

The J gene is TRBJ2-7, the V gene TRBV9; 13 nucleotides align to TRBD2. CDR3 size: 15 residues. Germline CDR1 reads SGDLS; CDR2 reads YYNGEE. The V and J ends lost 3 bases and 4 bases, in that order; junction bases with no gene match: 4. In nucleotides, the CDR3 is TGTGCCAGCAGCGGGACTAGCGGGAGTTTGTACGAGCAGTACTTC. It yields the protein CASSGTSGSLYEQYF.

This clone has a handful of counts. The CDR3, as DNA: TGTGCCAGCAGCTTAGTCGGCCGCGGGGAGCTGTTTTTT. It codes for CASSLVGRGELFF. The chain employs TRBV7-3 and TRBJ2-2; D remains unclear. This CDR3 is built from 13 residues. The germline V and J ends were trimmed by 2 bases and 7 bases, with 8 bases remaining between them. Germline V gives CDR1 SGHTA, CDR2 FQGTGA.

The CDR3 here is CASSLSGSPEQFF. CDR3 DNA sequence: TGTGCCAGCAGTTTATCAGGGAGCCCTGAGCAGTTCTTC. The genes are TRBV6-5 and TRBJ2-1; D is tentatively TRBD1 or TRBD2 (5 bases each). The germline CDR1 and CDR2 sequences are MNHEY and SVGAGI. The CDR3 is 13 residues long. The V end lost 4 bases, the J end lost 9 bases, and 13 bases lay between the germline ends.

The rearrangement links TRBV28 to TRBJ2-7, with 9 bases aligning to TRBD2. V trimming: 6 bases; J trimming: 5 bases; junction bases outside the gene matches: 11. In germline, CDR1 is MDHEN, CDR2 SYDVKM. The CDR3 runs to 15 residues. In DNA, the CDR3 is TGTGCCAGCAGGCTAGCGGGGACCCCGGGAAACGAGCAGTACTTC. Translation gives CASRLAGTPGNEQYF.

The chain joins TRBV6-5 to TRBJ2-7; no reliable D call. The CDR3 is made up of 14 amino acids. V was shortened by 2 bases and J by 3 bases, with 11 bases between the two germline ends. Germline loops: CDR1 MNHEY, CDR2 SVGAGI. Written as DNA, the CDR3 is TGTGCCAGCAGTTACGTTCCGGACGGCTACGAGCAGTACTTC. Its translation is CASSYVPDGYEQYF.

The rearrangement links TRBV19 to TRBJ2-1; 11 bases fit TRBD2. V lost 10 bases and J lost 8; bases outside the gene matches: 10. Germline V gene lookup returns CDR1 LNHDA and CDR2 SQIVND (reference sequence). The CDR3 is 14 residues long. CDR3 residues: CATSQLAGGYEQFF. CDR3 sequence (DNA): TGTGCCACCTCGCAGCTAGCGGGGGGTTATGAGCAGTTCTTC.